The 16 T cell receptor beta chains listed next were all sequenced from one sample in a study of cytomegalovirus exposure and HLA in healthy donors. Vbeta (60) and Jbeta (13) primers were used in the PCR. Libraries were prepared by immunoSEQ multiplex PCR; TCRdb keeps only in-frame clonotypes and omits some of them. The repertoire holds about 120,000 clones, with 70% to 90% as singletons. Sequencing was performed on PBMCs. The source of these receptors is a man aged 18-30 years in good health and CMV-seropositive.

This chain connects TRBV7-3 to TRBJ2-3; 11 nucleotides agree with TRBD2. Unmatched junction bases numbered 5, after V lost 5 bases and J lost 7 bases. Germline CDR1 and CDR2: SGHTA and FQGTGA. The CDR3 consists of 14 residues. CDR3 residues: CASSLSGGVYTQYF. In nucleotides, the CDR3 is TGTGCCAGCAGCCTTAGCGGGGGGGTCTATACGCAGTATTTT.

The chain recombines TRBV7-9 with TRBJ2-1; 11 nucleotides agree with TRBD2. Looked up from germline, CDR1 is SEHNR and CDR2 is FQNEAQ (reference sequence). V was pared by 0 bases and J by 5 bases, with 3 bases of the junction left unmatched. The CDR3 is made up of 16 amino acids. The CDR3, as DNA: TGTGCCAGCAGCTTAGCGCCACTAGCGGGGGACAATGAGCAGTTCTTC. Its protein product is CASSLAPLAGDNEQFF. Complete variable domain (other parts from reference TRBV7-9 and TRBJ2-1): DTGVSQNPRHKITKRGQNVTFRCDPISEHNRLYWYRQTLGQGPEFLTYFQNEAQLEKSRLLSDRFSAERPKGSFSTLEIQRTEQGDSAMYLCASSLAPLAGDNEQFFGPGTRLTVL.

V is TRBV9 and J is TRBJ2-1; 8 positions match TRBD2. The CDR3 consists of 16 residues. The V gene's germline CDR1 is SGDLS and CDR2 YYNGEE. The ends lost 4 bases at V and 7 bases at J; junction bases unmatched: 13. Here the CDR3 DNA reads TGTGCCAGCAGCTCCGGAAACGGGACTAGGGCGAATGAGCAGTTCTTC. Translated: CASSSGNGTRANEQFF.

The chain employs TRBV28 and TRBJ1-3; D is unresolved. With 5 bases removed from V and 8 bases from J, the gap between germline ends came to 7 bases. Germline loops: CDR1 MDHEN, CDR2 SYDVKM. The CDR3 length is 11 residues. CDR3 residues: CASSPRDTIYF. DNA of the CDR3: TGTGCCAGCAGTCCCCGAGACACCATATATTTT.

This chain joins TRBV4-1 and TRBJ2-7; TRBD1 matches at 8 bases. Unmatched junction bases numbered 6, after V lost 4 bases and J lost 4 bases. This CDR3 contains 14 residues. CDR1 is MGHRA, CDR2 YSYEKL, per germline. The CDR3 protein is CASSPDRVLYEQYF. The DNA of the CDR3 is TGCGCCAGCAGCCCGGACAGGGTCTTGTACGAGCAGTACTTC.

The chain is built from TRBV27 and TRBJ1-3; 8 nucleotides align to TRBD1. The junction had 18 bases not matched to a gene; V was cut back by 8 bases and J by 0 bases. There are 19 residues in the CDR3. The germline V gene encodes CDR1 MNHEY and CDR2 SMNVEV (reference sequence). Here the CDR3 DNA reads TGTGCCAGCGAATCTATCCGAGACAGGGGTCTCAGCTCTGGAAACACCATATATTTT. The encoded protein is CASESIRDRGLSSGNTIYF.

The rearrangement uses TRBV5-1 and TRBJ2-3, with a possible D match to TRBD2 (6 bases). The CDR3 contains 14 residues. From germline, CDR1 is SGHRS and CDR2 YFSETQ. V lost 4 bases to trimming and J lost 2 bases, with 11 bases between them. CDR3 nucleotide sequence: TGCGCCAGCAGCGTGGGGGGACTCACAGATACGCAGTATTTT. This encodes CASSVGGLTDTQYF.

The J gene is TRBJ1-5, the V gene TRBV4-1, with D unclear. The CDR3 contains 13 residues. Germline values: CDR1 MGHRA, CDR2 YSYEKL. V lost 1 base to trimming and J lost 4 bases, with 5 bases between them. CDR3 sequence: CASSQAQNQPQHF. The CDR3 bases are TGCGCCAGCAGCCAAGCCCAGAATCAGCCCCAGCATTTT.

V and J are TRBV27 and TRBJ2-1, with TRBD2 matching over 7 bases. Germline lookup yields CDR1 MNHEY and CDR2 SMNVEV (reference sequence). V was pared by 3 bases and J by 2 bases, with 7 bases of the junction left unmatched. The CDR3 totals 16 residues. The CDR3 reads CASSFRSAGPYNEQFF. The CDR3 region has the DNA TGTGCCAGCAGTTTCCGTTCAGCGGGACCCTACAATGAGCAGTTCTTC.

V gene TRBV14 combines with J gene TRBJ2-1; TRBD2 matches 7 bases. The CDR3 consists of 17 residues. Looked up from germline, CDR1 is SGHDN and CDR2 is FVKESK. The junction had 7 bases not matched to a gene; V was cut back by 2 bases and J by 0 bases. DNA of the CDR3: TGTGCCAGCAGCCAAAGAGTAGCGGGTAGCTCCTACAATGAGCAGTTCTTC. It translates to CASSQRVAGSSYNEQFF.

The chain couples TRBV7-6 to TRBJ2-1, with 14 bases fitting TRBD2. In germline, CDR1 is SGHVS, CDR2 FNYEAQ. There are 16 residues in the CDR3. The ends lost 3 bases at V and 7 bases at J; junction bases unmatched: 5. The CDR3 here is CASSLTGLAGENEQFF. Here the CDR3 DNA reads TGTGCCAGCAGCTTGACGGGACTAGCGGGGGAGAATGAGCAGTTCTTC.

The J gene is TRBJ2-7, the V gene TRBV7-2; 8 nucleotides match TRBD1. Trimming took 3 bases from V and 5 from J; bases not matched to a gene: 6. CDR1 is SGHTA and CDR2 is FQGNSA in the germline V gene. The CDR3 covers 14 residues. CDR3 coding DNA: TGTGCCAGCAGCTTGGGACAGGCCAAGGACGAGCAGTACTTC. Protein: CASSLGQAKDEQYF.

A few counts support this clone. The genes are TRBV19 and TRBJ1-1; 9 bases map to TRBD1. J was trimmed by 4 bases and V by 10 bases; bases with no gene match: 4. In germline, CDR1 is LNHDA, CDR2 SQIVND (reference sequence). CDR3 length: 12 amino acids. CDR3 residues: CATKQGATEAFF. The CDR3 DNA is TGTGCCACTAAACAGGGGGCCACTGAAGCTTTCTTT.

This chain connects TRBV5-6 to TRBJ2-1; no firm D call. Germline assignment: CDR1 SGHDT and CDR2 YYEEEE. This CDR3 is 12 amino acids long. Trimming stripped 0 bases from V and 8 bases from J, with 6 bases between. The CDR3 loop is CASSLGPDEQFF. CDR3 coding DNA: TGTGCCAGCAGCTTGGGGCCAGATGAGCAGTTCTTC.

J is TRBJ2-5 and V is TRBV7-9, with D maybe TRBD1 (5 bases). Per germline, CDR1 SEHNR and CDR2 FQNEAQ (reference sequence). The CDR3 is 14 residues long. Trimming left V 1 base short and J 4 bases short, with 10 bases between. The DNA for the CDR3 is TGTGCCAGCAGCTTAGATGCAGGGCTAGAGACCCAGTACTTC. Protein: CASSLDAGLETQYF.

The V call is TRBV6-1, the J call TRBJ1-6, with D unresolved. The CDR3 spans 13 residues. V was trimmed by 2 bases and J by 8 bases, leaving 7 bases between them. From germline, CDR1 is MNHNS and CDR2 SASEGT. CDR3 loop: CASSERVHSPLHF. The CDR3, as DNA: TGTGCCAGCAGTGAACGGGTGCATTCACCCCTCCACTTT.